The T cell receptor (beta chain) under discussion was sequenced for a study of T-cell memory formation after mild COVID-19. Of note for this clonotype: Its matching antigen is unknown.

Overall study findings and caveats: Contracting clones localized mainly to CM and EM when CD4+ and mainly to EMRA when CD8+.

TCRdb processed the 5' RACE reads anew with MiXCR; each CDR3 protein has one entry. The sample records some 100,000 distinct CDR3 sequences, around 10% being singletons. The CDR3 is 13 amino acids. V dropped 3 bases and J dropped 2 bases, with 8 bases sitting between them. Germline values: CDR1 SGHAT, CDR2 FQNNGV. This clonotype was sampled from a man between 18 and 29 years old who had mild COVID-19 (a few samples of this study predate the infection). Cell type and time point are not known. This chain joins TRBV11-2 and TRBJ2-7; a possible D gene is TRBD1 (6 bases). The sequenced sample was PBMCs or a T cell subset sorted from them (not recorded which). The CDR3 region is CASSLGHAYEQYF. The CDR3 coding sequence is TGTGCCAGCAGCTTGGGACATGCCTACGAGCAGTACTTC.